This T cell receptor beta chain appears in the sequencing data of a study of blood T cell repertoires in COVID-19. Some clones are missing from TCRdb's copy, which holds only in-frame ones; the method was immunoSEQ multiplex PCR. The sample holds 200,000 to 250,000 clones, 83% seen once. CDR3 length: 15 amino acids. The V segment lost 3 bases and the J segment 5 bases; nucleotides outside the gene matches: 8. Germline CDR1 SGHKS, CDR2 YYEKEE (reference sequence). This receptor was taken from a woman aged 25 to 45 with COVID-19, enrolled during active disease. Sequenced: peripheral blood. The chain has TRBV5-5 and TRBJ2-7, with 10 nucleotides matching TRBD1. The CDR3 region has the DNA TGTGCCAGCAGCTGGGAGGGACAGGGGAACCACGAGCAGTACTTC. Translation gives CASSWEGQGNHEQYF.